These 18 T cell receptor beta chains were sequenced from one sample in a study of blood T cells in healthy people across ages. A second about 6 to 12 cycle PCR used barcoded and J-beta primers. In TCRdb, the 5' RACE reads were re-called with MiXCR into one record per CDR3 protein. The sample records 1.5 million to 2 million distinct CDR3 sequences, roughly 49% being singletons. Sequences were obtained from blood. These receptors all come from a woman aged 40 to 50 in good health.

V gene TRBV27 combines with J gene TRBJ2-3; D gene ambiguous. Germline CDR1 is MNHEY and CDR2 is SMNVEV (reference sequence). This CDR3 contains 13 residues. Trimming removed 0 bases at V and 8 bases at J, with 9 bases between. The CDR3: CASSLSQWGTQYF. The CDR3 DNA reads TGTGCCAGCAGTTTATCGCAGTGGGGTACGCAGTATTTT.

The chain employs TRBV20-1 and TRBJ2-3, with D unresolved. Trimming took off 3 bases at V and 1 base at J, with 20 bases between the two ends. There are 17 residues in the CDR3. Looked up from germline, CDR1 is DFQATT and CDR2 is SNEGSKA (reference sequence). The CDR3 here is CSASYWGSRSRTDTQYF. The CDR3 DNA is TGCAGTGCTAGCTATTGGGGTTCTAGGTCCCGCACAGATACGCAGTATTTT.

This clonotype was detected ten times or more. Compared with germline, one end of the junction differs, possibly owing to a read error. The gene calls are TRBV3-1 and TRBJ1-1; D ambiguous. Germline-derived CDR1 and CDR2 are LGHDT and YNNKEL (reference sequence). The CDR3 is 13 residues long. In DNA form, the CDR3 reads TGCGCCAGCAGCCAAGTTAGGAACACTGAAGCTTTCTTT. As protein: CASSQVRNTEAFF.

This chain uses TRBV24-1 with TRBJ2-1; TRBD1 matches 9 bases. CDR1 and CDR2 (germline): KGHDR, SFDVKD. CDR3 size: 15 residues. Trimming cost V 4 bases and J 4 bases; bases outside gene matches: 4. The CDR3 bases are TGTGCCACCAGTGAGCGACAGGGGGGGTACAATGAGCAGTTCTTC. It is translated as CATSERQGGYNEQFF.

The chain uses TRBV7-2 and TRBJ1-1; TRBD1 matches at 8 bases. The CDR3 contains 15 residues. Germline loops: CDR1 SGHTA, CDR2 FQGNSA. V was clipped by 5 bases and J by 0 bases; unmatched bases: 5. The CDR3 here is CASSATDRVNTEAFF. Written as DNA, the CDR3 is TGTGCCAGCAGCGCAACGGACAGGGTGAACACTGAAGCTTTCTTT. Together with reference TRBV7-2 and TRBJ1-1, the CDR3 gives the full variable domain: GAGVSQSPSNKVTEKGKDVELRCDPISGHTALYWYRQSLGQGLEFLIYFQGNSAPDKSGLPSDRFSAERTGGSVSTLTIQRTQQEDSAVYLCASSATDRVNTEAFFGQGTRLTVV.

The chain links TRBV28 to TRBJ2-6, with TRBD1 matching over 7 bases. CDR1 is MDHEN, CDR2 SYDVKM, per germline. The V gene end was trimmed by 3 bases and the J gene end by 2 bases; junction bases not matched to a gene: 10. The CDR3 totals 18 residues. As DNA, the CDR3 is TGTGCCAGCAGTTTCAGTCCCCCGACAGGGCCTGGGGCCAACGTCCTGACTTTC. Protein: CASSFSPPTGPGANVLTF.

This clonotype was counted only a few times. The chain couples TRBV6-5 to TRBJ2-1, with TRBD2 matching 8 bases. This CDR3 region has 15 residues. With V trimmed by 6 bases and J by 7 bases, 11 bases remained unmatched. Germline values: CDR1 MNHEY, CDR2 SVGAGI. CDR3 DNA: TGTGCCAGCAGCACCCGGGAGGGGGGAGGGAATGAGCAGTTCTTC. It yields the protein CASSTREGGGNEQFF.

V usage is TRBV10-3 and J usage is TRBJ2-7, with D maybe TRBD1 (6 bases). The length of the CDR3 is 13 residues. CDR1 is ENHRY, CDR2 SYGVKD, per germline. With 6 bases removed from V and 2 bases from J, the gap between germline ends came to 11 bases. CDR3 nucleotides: TGTGCCATCAGAACAGGGCCCACCTACGAGCAGTACTTC. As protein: CAIRTGPTYEQYF.

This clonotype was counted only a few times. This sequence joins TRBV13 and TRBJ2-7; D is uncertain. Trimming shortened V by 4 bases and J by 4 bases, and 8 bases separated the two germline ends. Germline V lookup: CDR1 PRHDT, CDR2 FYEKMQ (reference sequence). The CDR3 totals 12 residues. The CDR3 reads CASSYLKYEQYF. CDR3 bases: TGTGCCAGCAGCTACCTTAAATACGAGCAGTACTTC.

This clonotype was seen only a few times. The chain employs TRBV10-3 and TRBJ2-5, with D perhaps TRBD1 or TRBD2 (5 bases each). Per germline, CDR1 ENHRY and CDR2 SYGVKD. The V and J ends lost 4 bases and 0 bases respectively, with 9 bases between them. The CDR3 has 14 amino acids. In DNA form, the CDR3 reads TGTGCCATCAGTGGGGGGTCAAACCAAGAGACCCAGTACTTC. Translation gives CAISGGSNQETQYF.

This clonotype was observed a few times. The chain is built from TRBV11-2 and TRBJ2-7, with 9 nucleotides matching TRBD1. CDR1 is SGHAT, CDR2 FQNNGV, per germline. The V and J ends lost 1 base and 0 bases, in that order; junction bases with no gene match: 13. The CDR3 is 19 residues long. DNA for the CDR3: TGTGCCAGCAGCTTAGGTCTACAGGGGGCTGGCATCAGCTCCTACGAGCAGTACTTC. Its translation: CASSLGLQGAGISSYEQYF.

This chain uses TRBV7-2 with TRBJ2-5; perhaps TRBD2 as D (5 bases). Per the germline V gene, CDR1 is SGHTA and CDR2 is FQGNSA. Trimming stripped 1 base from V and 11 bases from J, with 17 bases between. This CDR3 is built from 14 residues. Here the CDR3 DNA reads TGTGCCAGCAGCTTAGGGGAGCGTAGGCATGAGCAGTACTTC. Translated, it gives CASSLGERRHEQYF.

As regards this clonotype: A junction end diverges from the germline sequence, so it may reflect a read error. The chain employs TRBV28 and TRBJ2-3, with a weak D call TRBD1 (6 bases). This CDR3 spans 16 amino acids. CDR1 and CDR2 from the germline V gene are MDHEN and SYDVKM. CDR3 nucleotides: TGTGCCAGCAGTGAACGGGCTACCCTAAGGACAGATACACAGTATTTT. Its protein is CASSERATLRTDTQYF.

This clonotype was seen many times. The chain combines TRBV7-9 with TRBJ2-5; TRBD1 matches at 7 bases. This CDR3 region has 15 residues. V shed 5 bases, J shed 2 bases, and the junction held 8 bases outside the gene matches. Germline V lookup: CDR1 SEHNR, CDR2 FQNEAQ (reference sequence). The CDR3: CASSPRQGRQETQYF. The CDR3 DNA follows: TGTGCCAGCAGCCCAAGACAGGGAAGGCAAGAGACCCAGTACTTC.

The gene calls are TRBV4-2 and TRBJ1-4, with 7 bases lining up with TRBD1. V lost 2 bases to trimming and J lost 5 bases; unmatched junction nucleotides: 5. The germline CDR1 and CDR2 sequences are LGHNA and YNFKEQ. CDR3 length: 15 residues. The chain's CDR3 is CASSQSQGLNEKLFF. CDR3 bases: TGTGCCAGCAGCCAATCACAGGGGTTAAATGAAAAACTGTTTTTT.

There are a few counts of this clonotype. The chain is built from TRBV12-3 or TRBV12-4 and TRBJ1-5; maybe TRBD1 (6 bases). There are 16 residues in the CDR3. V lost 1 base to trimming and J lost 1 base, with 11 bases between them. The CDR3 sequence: CASSLGGPGSNQPQHF. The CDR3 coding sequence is TGTGCCAGCAGTTTAGGGGGGCCGGGGAGCAATCAGCCCCAGCATTTT.

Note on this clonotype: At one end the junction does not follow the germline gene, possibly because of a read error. CDR3 sequence: CASRSGEQGTQYF. The CDR3 DNA sequence: TGTGCCAGCAGGTCAGGGGAACAAGGGACCCAGTACTTC. The rearrangement joins TRBV7-2 to TRBJ2-5; tentatively, D is TRBD1 (6 bases). The CDR3 is 13 amino acids. Germline loops: CDR1 SGHTA, CDR2 FQGNSA.

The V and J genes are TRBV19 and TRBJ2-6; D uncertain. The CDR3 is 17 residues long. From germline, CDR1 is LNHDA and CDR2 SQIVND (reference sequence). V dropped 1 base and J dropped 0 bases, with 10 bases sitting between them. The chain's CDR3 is CASSIGARTSGANVLTF. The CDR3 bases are TGTGCCAGTAGTATAGGGGCCAGGACCTCTGGGGCCAACGTCCTGACTTTC.